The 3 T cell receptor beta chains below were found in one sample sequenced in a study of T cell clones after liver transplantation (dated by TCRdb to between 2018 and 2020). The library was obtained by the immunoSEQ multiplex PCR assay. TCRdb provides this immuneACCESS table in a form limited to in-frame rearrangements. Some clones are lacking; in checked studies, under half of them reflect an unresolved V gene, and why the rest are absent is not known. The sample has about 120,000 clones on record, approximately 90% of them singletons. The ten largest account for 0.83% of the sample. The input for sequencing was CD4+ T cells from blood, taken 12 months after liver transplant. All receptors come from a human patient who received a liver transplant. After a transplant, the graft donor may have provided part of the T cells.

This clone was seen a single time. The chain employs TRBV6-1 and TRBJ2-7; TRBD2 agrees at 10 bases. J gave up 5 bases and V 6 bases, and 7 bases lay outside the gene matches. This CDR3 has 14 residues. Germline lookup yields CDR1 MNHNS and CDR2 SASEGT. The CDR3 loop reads CASRSRGTSDEQYF. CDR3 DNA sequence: TGTGCCAGCAGAAGTAGGGGGACTAGCGACGAGCAGTACTTC.

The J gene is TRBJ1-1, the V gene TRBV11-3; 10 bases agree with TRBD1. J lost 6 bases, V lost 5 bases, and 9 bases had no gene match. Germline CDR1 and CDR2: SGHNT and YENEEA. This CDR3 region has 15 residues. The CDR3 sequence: CASSPETGGMAEAFF. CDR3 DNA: TGTGCCAGCAGCCCCGAGACAGGGGGCATGGCTGAAGCTTTCTTT. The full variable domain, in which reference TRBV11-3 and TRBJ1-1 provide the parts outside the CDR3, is EAGVVQSPRYKIIEKKQPVAFWCNPISGHNTLYWYLQNLGQGPELLIRYENEEAVDDSQLPKDRFSAERLKGVDSTLKIQPAELGDSAVYLCASSPETGGMAEAFFGQGTRLTVV.

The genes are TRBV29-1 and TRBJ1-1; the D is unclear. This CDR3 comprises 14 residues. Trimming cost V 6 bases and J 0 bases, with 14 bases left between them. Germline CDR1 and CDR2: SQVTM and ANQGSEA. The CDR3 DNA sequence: TGCAGCGTGAAGTCCCTAAGCCTGAACACTGAAGCTTTCTTT. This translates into CSVKSLSLNTEAFF. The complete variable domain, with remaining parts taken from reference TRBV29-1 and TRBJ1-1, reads SAVISQKPSRDICQRGTSLTIQCQVDSQVTMMFWYRQQPGQSLTLIATANQGSEATYESGFVIDKFPISRPNLTFSTLTVSNMSPEDSSIYLCSVKSLSLNTEAFFGQGTRLTVV.